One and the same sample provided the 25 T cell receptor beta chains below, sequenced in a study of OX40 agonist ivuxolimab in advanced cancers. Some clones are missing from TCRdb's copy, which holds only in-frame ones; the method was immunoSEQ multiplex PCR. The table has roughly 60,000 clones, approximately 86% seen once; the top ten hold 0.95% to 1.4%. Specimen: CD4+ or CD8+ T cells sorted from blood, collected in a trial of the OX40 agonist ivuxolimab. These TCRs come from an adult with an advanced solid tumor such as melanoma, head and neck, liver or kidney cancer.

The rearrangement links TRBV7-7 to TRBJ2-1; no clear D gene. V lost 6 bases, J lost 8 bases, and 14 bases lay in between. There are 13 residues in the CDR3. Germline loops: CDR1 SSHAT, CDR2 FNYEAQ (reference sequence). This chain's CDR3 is CASSRTDRDEQFF. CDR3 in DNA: TGTGCCAGCAGTCGAACAGACCGGGATGAGCAGTTCTTC. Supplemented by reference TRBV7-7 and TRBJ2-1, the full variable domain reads GAGVSQSPRYKVTKRGQDVTLRCDPISSHATLYWYQQALGQGPEFLTYFNYEAQPDKSGLPSDRFSAERPEGSISTLTIQRTEQRDSAMYRCASSRTDRDEQFFGPGTRLTVL.

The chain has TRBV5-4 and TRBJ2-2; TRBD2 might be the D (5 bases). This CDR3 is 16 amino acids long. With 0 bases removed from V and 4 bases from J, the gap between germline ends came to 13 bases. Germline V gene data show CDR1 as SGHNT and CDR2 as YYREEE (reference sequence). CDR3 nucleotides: TGTGCCAGCAGCTTGGGGGCCGCTCGGGGCACCGGGGAGCTGTTTTTT. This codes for CASSLGAARGTGELFF.

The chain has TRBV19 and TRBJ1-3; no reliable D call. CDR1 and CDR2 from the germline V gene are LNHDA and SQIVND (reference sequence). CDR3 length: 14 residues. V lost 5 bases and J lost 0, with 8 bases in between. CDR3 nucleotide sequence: TGTGCCAGTAGTGCGACATTCTCTGGAAACACCATATATTTT. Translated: CASSATFSGNTIYF.

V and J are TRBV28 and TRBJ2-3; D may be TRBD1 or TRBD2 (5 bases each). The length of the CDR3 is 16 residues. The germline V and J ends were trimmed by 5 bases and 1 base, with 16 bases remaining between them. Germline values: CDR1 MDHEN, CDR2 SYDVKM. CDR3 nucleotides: TGTGCCAGCAGTCAATCCGGGACGAGAGGCACAGATACGCAGTATTTT. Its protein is CASSQSGTRGTDTQYF.

DNA for the CDR3: TGTGCCAGCAGCTTAGGATATAGCGGGAGTAAAAAGCAGTACTTC. This codes for CASSLGYSGSKKQYF. This chain links TRBV7-2 with TRBJ2-7, with 9 positions matching TRBD2. With V trimmed by 1 base and J by 8 bases, 9 bases remained unmatched. Germline V lookup: CDR1 SGHTA, CDR2 FQGNSA. CDR3 size: 15 residues.

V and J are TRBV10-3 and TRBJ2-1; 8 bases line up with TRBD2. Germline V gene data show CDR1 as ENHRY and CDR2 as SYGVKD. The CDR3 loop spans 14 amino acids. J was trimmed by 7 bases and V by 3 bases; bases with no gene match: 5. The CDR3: CAISDGTRGNEQFF. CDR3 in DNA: TGTGCCATCAGTGATGGGACTAGGGGGAATGAGCAGTTCTTC.

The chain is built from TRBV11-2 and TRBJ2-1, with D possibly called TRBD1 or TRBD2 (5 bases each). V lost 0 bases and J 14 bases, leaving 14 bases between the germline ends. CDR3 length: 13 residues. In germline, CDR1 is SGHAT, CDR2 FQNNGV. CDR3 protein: CASSLDRERREFF. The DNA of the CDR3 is TGTGCCAGCAGCTTAGACAGGGAGCGTCGCGAGTTCTTC.

This CDR3 reads CASSTEAGSNTGELFF. Here the CDR3 DNA reads TGCGCCAGCAGCACCGAAGCGGGGTCGAACACCGGGGAGCTGTTTTTT. The chain employs TRBV5-1 and TRBJ2-2; TRBD2 matches 7 bases. The CDR3 length is 16 residues. V gave up 4 bases and J gave up 0 bases; unmatched junction bases: 6. Per germline, CDR1 SGHRS and CDR2 YFSETQ.

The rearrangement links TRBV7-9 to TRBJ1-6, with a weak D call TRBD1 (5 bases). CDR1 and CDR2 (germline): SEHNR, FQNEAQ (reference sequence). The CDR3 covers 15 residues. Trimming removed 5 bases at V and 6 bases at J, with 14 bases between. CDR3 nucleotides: TGTGCCAGCAGCCCACCAGGGATCACTAATTCACCCCTCCACTTT. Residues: CASSPPGITNSPLHF.

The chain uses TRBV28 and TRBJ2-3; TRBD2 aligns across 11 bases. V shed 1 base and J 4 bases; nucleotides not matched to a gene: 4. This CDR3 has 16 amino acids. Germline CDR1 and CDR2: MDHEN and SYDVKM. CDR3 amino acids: CASSLLVLAGADTQYF. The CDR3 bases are TGTGCCAGCAGTTTATTGGTACTAGCGGGAGCAGATACGCAGTATTTT.

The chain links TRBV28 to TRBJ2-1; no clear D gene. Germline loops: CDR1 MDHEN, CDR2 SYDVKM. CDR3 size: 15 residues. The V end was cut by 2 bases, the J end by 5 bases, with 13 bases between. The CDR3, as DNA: TGTGCCAGCAGTTTAGTCACTACCGATAACAATGAGCAGTTCTTC. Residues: CASSLVTTDNNEQFF.

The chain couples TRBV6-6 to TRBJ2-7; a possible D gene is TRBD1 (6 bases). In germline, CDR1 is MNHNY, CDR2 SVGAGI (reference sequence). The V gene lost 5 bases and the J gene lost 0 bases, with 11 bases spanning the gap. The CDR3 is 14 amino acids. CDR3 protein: CASSDRTVSYEQYF. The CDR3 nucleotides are TGTGCCAGCAGTGACAGGACAGTCTCCTACGAGCAGTACTTC.

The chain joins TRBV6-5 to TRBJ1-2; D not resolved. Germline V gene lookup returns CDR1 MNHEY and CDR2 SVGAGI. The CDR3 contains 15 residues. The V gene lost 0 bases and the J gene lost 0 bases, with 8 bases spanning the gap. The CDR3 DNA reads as TGTGCCAGCAGTTACTCGTTAGGAGCTAACTATGGCTACACCTTC. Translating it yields CASSYSLGANYGYTF.

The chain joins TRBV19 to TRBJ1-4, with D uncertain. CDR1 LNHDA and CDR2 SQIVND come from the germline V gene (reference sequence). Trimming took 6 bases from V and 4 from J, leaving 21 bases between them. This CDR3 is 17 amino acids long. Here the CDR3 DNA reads TGTGCCAGTAGGTCCCCCCCCATCGGGCATGGTAATGAAAAACTGTTTTTT. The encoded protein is CASRSPPIGHGNEKLFF.

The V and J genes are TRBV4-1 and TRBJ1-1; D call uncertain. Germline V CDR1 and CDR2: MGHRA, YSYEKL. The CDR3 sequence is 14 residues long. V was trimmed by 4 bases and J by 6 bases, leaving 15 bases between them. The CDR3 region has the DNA TGCGCCAGCAGCCCTAGGAGGGCGAGGGCTGAAGCTTTCTTT. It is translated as CASSPRRARAEAFF.

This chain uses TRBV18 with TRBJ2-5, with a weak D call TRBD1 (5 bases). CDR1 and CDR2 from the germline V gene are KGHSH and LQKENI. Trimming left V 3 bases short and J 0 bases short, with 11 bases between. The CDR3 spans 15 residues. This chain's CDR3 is CASSPPDRHQETQYF. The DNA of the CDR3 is TGTGCCAGCTCACCTCCTGACAGACACCAAGAGACCCAGTACTTC.

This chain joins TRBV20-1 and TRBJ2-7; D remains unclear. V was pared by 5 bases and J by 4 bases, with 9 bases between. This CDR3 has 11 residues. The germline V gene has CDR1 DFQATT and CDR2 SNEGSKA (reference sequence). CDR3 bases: TGCAGTGCTTATTCTAAATACGAGCAGTACTTC. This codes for CSAYSKYEQYF.

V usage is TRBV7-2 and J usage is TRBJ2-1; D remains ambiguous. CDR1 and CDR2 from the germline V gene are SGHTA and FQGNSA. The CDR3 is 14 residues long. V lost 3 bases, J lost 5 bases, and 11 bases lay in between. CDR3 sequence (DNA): TGTGCCAGCAGCTTCTGGGGAATAAACAATGAGCAGTTCTTC. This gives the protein CASSFWGINNEQFF.

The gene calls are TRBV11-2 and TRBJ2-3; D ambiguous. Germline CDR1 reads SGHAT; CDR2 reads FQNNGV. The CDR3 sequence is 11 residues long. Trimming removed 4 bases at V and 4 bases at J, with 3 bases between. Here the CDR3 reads CASSSSDTQYF. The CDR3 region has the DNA TGTGCCAGCAGCTCCTCAGATACGCAGTATTTT.

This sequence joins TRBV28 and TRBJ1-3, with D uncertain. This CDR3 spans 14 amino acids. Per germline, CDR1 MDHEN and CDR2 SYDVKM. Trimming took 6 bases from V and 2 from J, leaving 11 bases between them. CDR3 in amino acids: CASSIPPAGNTIYF. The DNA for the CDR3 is TGTGCCAGCAGCATCCCCCCGGCTGGAAACACCATATATTTT.

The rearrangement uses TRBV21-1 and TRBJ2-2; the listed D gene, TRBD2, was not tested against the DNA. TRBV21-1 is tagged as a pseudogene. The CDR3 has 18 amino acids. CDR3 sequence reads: CASSKCEREGKNTGELFF. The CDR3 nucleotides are TGTGCCAGCAGCAAATGTGAGCGGGAGGGGAAAAACACCGGGGAGCTGTTTTTT.

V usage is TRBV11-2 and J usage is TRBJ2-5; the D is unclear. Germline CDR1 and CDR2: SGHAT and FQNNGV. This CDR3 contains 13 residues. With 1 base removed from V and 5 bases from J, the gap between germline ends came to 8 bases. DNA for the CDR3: TGTGCCAGCAGCTTAGGGCAAGGGGAGACCCAGTACTTC. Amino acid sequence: CASSLGQGETQYF.

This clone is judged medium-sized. The CDR3 DNA reads TGTGCCAGCAGCGTAGGACCGAGCAGTGGCAACCCTGGAAACACCATATATTTT. Its translation is CASSVGPSSGNPGNTIYF. The rearrangement uses TRBV9 and TRBJ1-3; D is unresolved. This CDR3 is built from 18 residues. Germline CDR1 reads SGDLS; CDR2 reads YYNGEE. Trimming shortened V by 0 bases and J by 2 bases, and 18 bases separated the two germline ends. The variable domain in full, with the rest retrieved from reference TRBV9 and TRBJ1-3, is DSGVTQTPKHLITATGQRVTLRCSPRSGDLSVYWYQQSLDQGLQFLIQYYNGEERAKGNILERFSAQQFPDLHSELNLSSLELGDSALYFCASSVGPSSGNPGNTIYFGEGSWLTVV.

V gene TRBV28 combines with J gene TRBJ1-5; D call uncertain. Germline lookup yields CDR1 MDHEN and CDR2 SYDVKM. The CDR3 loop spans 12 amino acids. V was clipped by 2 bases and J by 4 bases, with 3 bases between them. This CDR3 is CASSLQNQPQHF. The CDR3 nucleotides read TGTGCCAGCAGTTTACAGAATCAGCCCCAGCATTTT.

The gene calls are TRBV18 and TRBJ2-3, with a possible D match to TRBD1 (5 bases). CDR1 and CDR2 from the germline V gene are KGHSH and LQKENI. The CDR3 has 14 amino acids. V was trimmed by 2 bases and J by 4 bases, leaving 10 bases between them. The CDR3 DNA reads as TGTGCCAGCTCACCAAGCCAGGGTCCAGATACGCAGTATTTT. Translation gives CASSPSQGPDTQYF.